The T cell receptor beta chain described here comes from a study of cytomegalovirus exposure and HLA in healthy donors. The PCR had 60 Vbeta and 13 Jbeta primers. Sequencing used immunoSEQ multiplex PCR; TCRdb keeps in-frame clones, though not all of them. Among 65,000 or so clones, less than 65% were seen once, and the ten largest hold approximately 2.8%. This clone was seen only a few times. This CDR3 comprises 14 residues. The V end was cut by 0 bases, the J end by 8 bases, with 13 bases between. In germline, CDR1 is GTSNPN, CDR2 SVGIG (reference sequence). Material: PBMCs. V gene TRBV30 combines with J gene TRBJ1-4, with D hard to call. The source of this sequence is a man under 40 in good health and CMV-seronegative. The CDR3 DNA is TGTGCCTGGAGTGTAGGGAGAGGGCTCGAAAAACTGTTTTTT. It yields the protein CAWSVGRGLEKLFF.